The entry that follows covers one TCR beta chain sequence. The target antigen is unknown. This record belongs to a study of T cells in Graves' hyperthyroidism and ophthalmopathy. Study as a whole: Initial diagnosis, before any treatment, was when peripheral blood was collected. Study-wide results and caveats: Separation of ophthalmopathy from stable hyperthyroidism was achieved by a 13 V-J model. With a median lead of 6.5 months before onset, the model predicted ophthalmopathy.

Germline V gives CDR1 LGHNA, CDR2 YNFKEQ. V was pared by 1 base and J by 3 bases, with 10 bases between. This CDR3 is 15 amino acids long. The investigators amplified TCR beta CDR3 regions from RNA transcripts. The TCR CDR3 first-round RT-PCR relied on the HTBI primer set. Via MiXCR, TCRdb re-called the multiplex PCR reads, giving one row per CDR3 protein. In the table there are hundreds of thousands of distinct CDR3 sequences, 38% of which are singletons. The genes are TRBV4-2 and TRBJ1-5; maybe TRBD1 (6 bases). Sample: blood. This TCR was recovered from a man between 18 and 29 years old with Graves' hyperthyroidism. Here the CDR3 reads CASSQGGGINQPQHF. The CDR3 nucleotides read TGTGCCAGCAGCCAAGGAGGGGGAATCAATCAGCCCCAGCATTTT.